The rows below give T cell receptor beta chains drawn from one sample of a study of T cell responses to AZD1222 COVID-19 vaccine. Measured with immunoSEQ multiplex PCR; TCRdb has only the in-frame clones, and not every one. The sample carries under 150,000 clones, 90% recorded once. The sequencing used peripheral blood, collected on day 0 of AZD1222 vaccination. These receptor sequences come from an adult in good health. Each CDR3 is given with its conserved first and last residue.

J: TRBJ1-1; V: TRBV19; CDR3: CASSPQDSRSTEAFF
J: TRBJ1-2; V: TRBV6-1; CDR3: CASSDRGHYGYTF
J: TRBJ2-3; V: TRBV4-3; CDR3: CASSQEAGLAGGVVQYF
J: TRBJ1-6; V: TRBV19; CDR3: CASRTIVRSHNSPLHF
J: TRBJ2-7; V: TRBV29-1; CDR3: CSVFIGTSYEQYF
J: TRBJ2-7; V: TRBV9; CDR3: CASSTYLGSYEQYF
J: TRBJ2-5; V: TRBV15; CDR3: CATSRDLGVQETQYF
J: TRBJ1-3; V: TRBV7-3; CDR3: CASSPRPPGQGAGNTIYF
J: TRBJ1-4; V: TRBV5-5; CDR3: CASSPHWTGATNEKLFF
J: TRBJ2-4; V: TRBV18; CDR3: CASSPPGAQIAKNIQYF
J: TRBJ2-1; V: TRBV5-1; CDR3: CASSLGRGDEQFF
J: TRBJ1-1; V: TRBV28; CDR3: CASPSGKNTEAFF
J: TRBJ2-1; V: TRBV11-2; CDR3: CASSLGTTNYNEQFF
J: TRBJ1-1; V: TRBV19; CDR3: CASSARRDTEAFF
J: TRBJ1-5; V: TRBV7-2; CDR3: CASSPGVSNQPQHF
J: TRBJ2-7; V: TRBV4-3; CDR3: CASSQRLPGTAYEQYF
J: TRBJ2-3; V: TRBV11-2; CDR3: CASSPRQQDTQYF
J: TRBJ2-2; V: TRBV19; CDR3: CASILLAGGTGELFF
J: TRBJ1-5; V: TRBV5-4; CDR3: CASSSDRAVGQPQHF
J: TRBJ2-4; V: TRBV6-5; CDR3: CASETQGGTKNIQYF
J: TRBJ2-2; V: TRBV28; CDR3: CASSLLGAGELFF
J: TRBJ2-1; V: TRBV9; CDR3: CASSPSSGGGSYNEQFF
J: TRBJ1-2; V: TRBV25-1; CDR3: CASSTTGAEGATYGYTF
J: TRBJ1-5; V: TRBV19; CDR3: CASIPRGRGQPQHF
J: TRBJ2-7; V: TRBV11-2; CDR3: CASSPPRGAGLDSYEQYF
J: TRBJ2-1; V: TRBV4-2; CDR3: CASSPLPNYNEQFF
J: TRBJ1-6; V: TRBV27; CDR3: CASTPDRGNNSPLHF
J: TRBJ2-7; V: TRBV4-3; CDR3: CASSQGQFYEQYF
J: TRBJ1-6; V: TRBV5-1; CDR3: CASSLFPPGDRLPNSPLHF
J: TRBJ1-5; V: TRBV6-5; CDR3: CATWTGEQPQHF
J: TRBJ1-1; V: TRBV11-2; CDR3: CASSFIPGQGRGKGTEAFF
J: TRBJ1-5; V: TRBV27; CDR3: CASSPWDGSDQPQHF
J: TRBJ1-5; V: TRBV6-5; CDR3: CASSSTGYPNQPQHF
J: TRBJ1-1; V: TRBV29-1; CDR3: CSVEGMGGTSEAFF
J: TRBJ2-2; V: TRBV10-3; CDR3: CAISEGTNTGELFF
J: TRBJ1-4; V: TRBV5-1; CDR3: CASSSGGQSNQLFF
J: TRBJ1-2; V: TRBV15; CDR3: CATSRDREGTSGYTF
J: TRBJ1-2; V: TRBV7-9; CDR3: CASSPAGVGYTF
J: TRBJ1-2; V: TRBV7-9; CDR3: CASSLPGHNYGYTF
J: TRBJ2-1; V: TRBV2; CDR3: CASRGDRGTYNEQFF
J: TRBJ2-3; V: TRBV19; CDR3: CASSIWADGGPSTDTQYF
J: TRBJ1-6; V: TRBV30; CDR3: CAWSPYSTNSPLHF